This T cell receptor beta chain was captured in a study of blood T cell repertoires in COVID-19. About the research overall: The samples span acute and convalescent COVID-19 from the United States, Italy and Spain. T cells, B-cell-depleted T cells, or PBMCs provided the cDNA or gDNA that served as material.

Trimming left V 0 bases short and J 8 bases short, with 7 bases between. Germline V CDR1 and CDR2: SGHTA, FQGNSA. CDR3 length: 12 residues. Authors' processing steps: Amplification with reference gene primers provided the estimates of nucleated cell counts. Sequenced by immunoSEQ multiplex PCR; TCRdb stores in-frame clones only, minus some. The V and J calls and clone size are taken from that table; D and trimming were inferred from the DNA. Among 210,000 or so clones listed, 83% were seen once. Seattle cases were enrolled at active infection and followed longitudinally. This chain uses TRBV7-2 with TRBJ1-1, with TRBD1 as a possible D gene (5 bases). Sequencing was performed on peripheral blood. The receptor comes from a woman between 25 and 40 years old with COVID-19, enrolled during active disease. The CDR3 nucleotides read TGTGCCAGCAGCTTAGCCCACAGGGAAGCTTTCTTT. Translating it yields CASSLAHREAFF.